This TCR beta chain was captured by sequencing in a study of blood T cell repertoires in COVID-19. Repertoires were generated with immunoSEQ multiplex PCR, while TCRdb's copy carries only in-frame clones and drops some. The sample shows approximately 250,000 clones, roughly 81% of them seen only once. V was shortened by 10 bases and J by 0 bases, with 21 bases between the two germline ends. Germline CDR1 SEHNR, CDR2 FQNEAQ (reference sequence). The CDR3 contains 16 residues. The clonotype comes from a man aged 40-49 years with acute or convalescent COVID-19. The sequencing input was peripheral blood. V is TRBV7-9 and J is TRBJ1-1, with a tentative D call TRBD1 (6 bases). CDR3 in amino acids: CAITLGGAKMNTEAFF. The CDR3 region has the DNA TGTGCCATTACGCTCGGGGGGGCGAAAATGAACACTGAAGCTTTCTTT.